This entry concerns a single TCR beta chain. This clone was picked up a small number of times. This clone's antigen is unknown. No base quality values were provided; no much bigger clone lies one nucleotide off. The sample is drawn from a study of beta chain features in type 1 diabetes (dated by TCRdb to the late 2010s). Regarding the research as a whole: Patients and healthy donors did not differ in mean age, gender distribution, total cell number or subset yield. Regulatory and stem cell-like memory subsets were obtained from only 8 patients and about 8 healthy donors, while naive and central memory subsets were obtained from all 30 or so donors. In the study, TCRB repertoires of sorted circulating CD4+ T cell subsets from recently diagnosed type 1 diabetes patients were compared with those of matched healthy donors. A total of 100 million to 140 million sorted cells were examined across all samples, and the number of cells per subset was strongly correlated with RNA yield. Paper-wide results and their limitations: At VDJ recombination sites, patients with type 1 diabetes made fewer insertions and deleted more nucleotides, a pattern implying thymic rearrangement abnormalities. Because cDNA rather than genomic DNA was sequenced, highly expressing activated cells could have been over-represented, although no difference in activation and CD3 levels was found between groups. PCR might favor shorter templates, but patient and control samples were amplified and corrected together, so any skew would affect both groups equally. A moderate but significant shortening of TCRB CDR3 length was observed in type 1 diabetes patients in all four CD4+ subsets. Because the HLA sub-analyses included only small numbers of individuals, any influence of HLA type on TCRB rearrangement was left unresolved. Naive, central memory and regulatory TCRB repertoires appeared to be more similar among patients than among healthy donors.

From each donor, a single peripheral blood sample of 100 to 150 mL on average was drawn into heparinised tubes. A BD FACSAria II was used to sort naive, central memory, regulatory and stem cell-like memory CD4+ T cells with a panel that included CD45RO, CCR7, CD25, CD127, CD95 and CD27. Purity was above 95% for every sorted population. PBMCs were separated immediately by Lymphoprep density gradient centrifugation and were stained directly, without being cultured. So that batch effects would be minimized, each experiment stained and sorted samples in pairs, pairing one healthy donor with one patient. The CDR3, cysteine through phenylalanine, is 15 amino acids long. The retained sequence is limited to the CDR3, 45 bases, with the frame set at the first base. Via the germline V gene, CDR1 is MGHRA and CDR2 YSYEKL. V loses 3 bases at its end and J loses 8 bases; junction bases beyond the gene matches: 4.

The High Capacity cDNA Reverse Transcription Kit was used to reverse transcribe all of the isolated RNA, meaning that expressed TCRB transcripts were what got sequenced. Naive, central memory and regulatory T cell samples underwent deep immunoSEQ sequencing, averaging around 3.9 million total reads per sample. After sorted cells were lysed in RLT buffer, RNA was extracted with DNase-treated RNeasy Micro or Mini kits, with the choice depending on cell number. Each cell subset was processed separately to prevent cross-contamination, with patient and healthy donor samples processed together. The immunoSEQ multiplex PCR was used to amplify TCRB sequences from cDNA, yielding 87-bp fragments that span the CDR3 region. The amplicons were sequenced using the Illumina HiSeq platform. On the study's bioinformatics: Synthetic template baselines were used to correct PCR bias computationally, reads within Hamming distance 2 were collapsed, and singletons that could not be merged were discarded. Reads were aligned against IMGT to assign V, D and J genes, CDR3 length and insertions or deletions at six rearrangement sites. Within each subset, clonotype counts were normalized to sorted cell number, and only after that were true diversity and Gini coefficients computed with the tcR R package. The overlap coefficient, calculated on TCRB nucleotide sequences, was used to measure repertoire sharing. Out-of-frame TCRB sequences from naive cells were analyzed to stand in for the pre-selection repertoire. TCRdb carries this immuneACCESS record with in-frame sequences only. Its versions omit some clonotypes, under half of them owing to an unresolved V gene in the studies checked, with the rest unexplained. V, J and clone size are taken as reported in that table, and D and trimming were inferred from the DNA itself. The sample table holds around 430,000 clones, of which approximately 28% were seen once. Of the sample, about 0.06% is held by the ten largest clones.

Rearrangement joined TRBV4-1 to TRBJ2-1; 13 nucleotides in the junction match TRBD2. This TCR was recovered from a man aged 18 to 30 in good health. Sequencing input: naive CD4+ T cells from blood. According to the study, the label for this sample's cell subset or site signals: true naive CD4+ T cells. Here is the DNA: TGCGCCAGCAGCCAGTTACTAGCGGGAGGGCATGAGCAGTTCTTC. The translation is CASSQLLAGGHEQFF.